This T cell receptor (beta chain) was identified during a study of metastatic and nonmetastatic thyroid tumors. Study information: Repertoires from malignant and benign thyroid patients were compared across blood and tumor or nodule tissue.

Among the patients, none had received any treatment before thyroid surgery. General study findings and limits: A significant increase in TCR beta diversity was reportedly seen in malignant thyroid tumors relative to benign nodules, in blood and tumor.

A few counts support this clone. Its antigen is unknown. An end of the junction does not agree with germline; a read error may underlie this. This specimen includes other DNA sequences encoding the same CDR3. The CDR3 totals 15 residues. Per the study methods: A classifier for distant metastasis in papillary thyroid cancer was constructed using CDR3 differences observed across clinicopathological groups. From the PCR reads, TCRdb re-called clones with MiXCR. These V and J calls derive from TCRdb rather than the authors' analysis. The data hold 45,000 or so clones, with roughly 3.9% observed a single time.

Source material: blood. The TCR sequence derives from a female donor with papillary thyroid cancer or a benign thyroid nodule (not recorded which). Some clones in this sample may be carry-over from other donors' samples. The chain combines TRBV12-3 or TRBV12-4 with TRBJ2-7; 8 nucleotides match TRBD1. The DNA for the CDR3 is TGTGCCAGCATTTTAGCTAGGACAGGGTCGAGAGAGCAGTACTTC. Its translation: CASILARTGSREQYF.